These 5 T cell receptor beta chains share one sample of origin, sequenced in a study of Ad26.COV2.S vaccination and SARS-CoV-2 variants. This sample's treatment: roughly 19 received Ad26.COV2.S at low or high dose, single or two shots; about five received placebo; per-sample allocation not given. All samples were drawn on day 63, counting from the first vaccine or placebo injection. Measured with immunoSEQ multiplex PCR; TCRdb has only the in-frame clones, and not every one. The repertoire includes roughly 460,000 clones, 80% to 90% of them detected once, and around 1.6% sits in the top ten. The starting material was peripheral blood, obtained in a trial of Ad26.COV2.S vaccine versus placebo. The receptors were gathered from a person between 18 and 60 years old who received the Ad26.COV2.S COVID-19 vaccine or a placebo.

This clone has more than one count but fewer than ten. In DNA form, the CDR3 reads TGTGCCAGCAGTGAAGCGGGACAGGGGAATTCACCCCTCCACTTT. Translation gives CASSEAGQGNSPLHF. The genes are TRBV6-1 and TRBJ1-6; TRBD1 matches 10 bases. This CDR3 has 15 residues. V lost 0 bases to trimming and J lost 7 bases; unmatched junction nucleotides: 0. The germline V gene encodes CDR1 MNHNS and CDR2 SASEGT.

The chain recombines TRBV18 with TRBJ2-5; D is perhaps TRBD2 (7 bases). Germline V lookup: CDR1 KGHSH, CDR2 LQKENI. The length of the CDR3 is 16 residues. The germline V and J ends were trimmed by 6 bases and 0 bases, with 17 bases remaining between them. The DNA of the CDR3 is TGTGCCAGCTCCAAGAAGGGGGGGGCCGACCAAGAGACCCAGTACTTC. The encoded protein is CASSKKGGADQETQYF.

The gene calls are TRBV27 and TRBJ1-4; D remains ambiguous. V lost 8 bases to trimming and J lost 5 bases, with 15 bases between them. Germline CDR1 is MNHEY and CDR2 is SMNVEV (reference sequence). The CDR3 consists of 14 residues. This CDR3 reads CASGPGQLNEKLFF. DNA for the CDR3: TGTGCCAGCGGGCCGGGCCAGCTAAATGAAAAACTGTTTTTT.

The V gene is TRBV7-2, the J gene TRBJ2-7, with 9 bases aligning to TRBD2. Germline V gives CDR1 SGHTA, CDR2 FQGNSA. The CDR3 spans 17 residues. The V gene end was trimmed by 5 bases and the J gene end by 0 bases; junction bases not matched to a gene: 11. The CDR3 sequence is CASSLGPWREGSYEQYF. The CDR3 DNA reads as TGTGCCAGCAGCCTAGGGCCATGGCGGGAGGGCTCCTACGAGCAGTACTTC.

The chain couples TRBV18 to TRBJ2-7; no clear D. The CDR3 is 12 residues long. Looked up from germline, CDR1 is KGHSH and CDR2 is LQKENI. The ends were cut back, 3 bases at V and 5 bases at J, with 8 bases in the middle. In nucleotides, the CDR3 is TGTGCCAGCTCACCGATCCGGGACGAGCAGTACTTC. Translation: CASSPIRDEQYF.